The next 18 T cell receptor beta chains were all read from a single sample in a study of blood T cell repertoires in COVID-19 (dated by TCRdb to the early 2020s). The library was produced with the immunoSEQ multiplex PCR assay. TCRdb re-hosts the immuneACCESS table, in-frame sequences only. Its copies lack some clones; in the studies checked, an unresolved V gene accounts for under half of them, and the cause for the rest is not known. The sample data list some 200,000 clones, and roughly four fifths of these were observed just once. The ten largest make up roughly 7.8% of the sample. Sequencing input: peripheral blood. These receptors all come from an elderly woman with COVID-19, enrolled during active disease.

The chain combines TRBV28 with TRBJ1-5; D uncertain. Germline loops: CDR1 MDHEN, CDR2 SYDVKM. CDR3 size: 16 residues. The V gene lost 8 bases and the J gene lost 2 bases, with 19 bases spanning the gap. The CDR3 is CASSTGRRLGNQPQHF. CDR3 DNA: TGTGCCAGCTCCACGGGTCGGAGGTTAGGCAATCAGCCCCAGCATTTT. Full variable domain (outside the CDR3, taken from reference TRBV28 and TRBJ1-5): DVKVTQSSRYLVKRTGEKVFLECVQDMDHENMFWYRQDPGLGLRLIYFSYDVKMKEKGDIPEGYSVSREKKERFSLILESASTNQTSMYLCASSTGRRLGNQPQHFGDGTRLSIL.

J is TRBJ2-5 and V is TRBV10-1; 8 nucleotides align to TRBD1. The germline CDR1 and CDR2 sequences are WNHNN and SYGVQD (reference sequence). V lost 0 bases and J lost 4; bases outside the gene matches: 4. The CDR3 consists of 15 residues. The CDR3 region has the DNA TGCGCCAGCAGTGAGTCAATGGGGACAGGAGAGACCCAGTACTTC. Translated: CASSESMGTGETQYF.

V gene TRBV3-1 (or the pseudogene TRBV3-2) combines with J gene TRBJ2-1; the D gene is possibly TRBD1 (5 bases). Germline V gives CDR1 LGHDT, CDR2 YNNKEL (reference sequence). The CDR3 loop spans 14 amino acids. V lost 2 bases and J 6 bases, leaving 11 bases between the germline ends. CDR3 amino acids: CASSQLSQGNEQFF. The CDR3 coding sequence is TGTGCCAGCAGCCAACTGTCTCAGGGCAATGAGCAGTTCTTC.

The rearrangement joins TRBV10-3 to TRBJ1-2; D might be TRBD1 (5 bases). With 6 bases removed from V and 5 bases from J, the gap between germline ends came to 13 bases. The CDR3 spans 13 residues. Germline V gene data show CDR1 as ENHRY and CDR2 as SYGVKD. The CDR3 DNA follows: TGTGCCATCAGGCAGGGTGGCCCGTATGGCTACACCTTC. Translating gives CAIRQGGPYGYTF.

This chain links TRBV28 with TRBJ2-7; maybe TRBD1 (5 bases). The germline V gene encodes CDR1 MDHEN and CDR2 SYDVKM. The CDR3 sequence is 13 residues long. V was pared by 6 bases and J by 1 base, with 10 bases between. CDR3 protein: CASSLPGSYEQYF. CDR3 nucleotide sequence: TGTGCCAGCAGCCTACCAGGGTCCTACGAGCAGTACTTC.

J is TRBJ2-6 and V is TRBV18; no clear D. Germline values: CDR1 KGHSH, CDR2 LQKENI. Trimming took 7 bases from V and 0 from J, leaving 7 bases between them. The CDR3 length is 14 residues. CDR3 in amino acids: CASWLRSGANVLTF. CDR3 coding DNA: TGTGCCAGCTGGTTGCGCTCTGGGGCCAACGTCCTGACTTTC. Drawing the rest from reference TRBV18 and TRBJ2-6, the complete variable domain is NAGVMQNPRHLVRRRGQEARLRCSPMKGHSHVYWYRQLPEEGLKFMVYLQKENIIDESGMPKERFSAEFPKEGPSILRIQQVVRGDSAAYFCASWLRSGANVLTFGAGSRLTVL.

The chain joins TRBV2 to TRBJ1-3; no definite D call. V lost 8 bases, J lost 0 bases, and 11 bases lay in between. This CDR3 contains 14 residues. Germline-derived CDR1 and CDR2 are SNHLY and FYNNEI. The CDR3 protein is CASAQESSGNTIYF. CDR3 DNA sequence: TGTGCCAGCGCGCAAGAAAGCTCTGGAAACACCATATATTTT.

The rearrangement uses TRBV12-5 and TRBJ1-5, with D perhaps matching TRBD1 (5 bases). The CDR3 runs 16 residues. Germline CDR1 reads LGHNT; CDR2 reads FRNRAP. The V end lost 0 bases, the J end lost 0 bases, and 9 bases lay between the germline ends. The CDR3 reads CASGLVPGGSNQPQHF. The CDR3 DNA reads as TGTGCTAGTGGTTTGGTACCCGGGGGTAGCAATCAGCCCCAGCATTTT.

This chain links TRBV7-8 with TRBJ1-5; 8 bases align to TRBD1. The V gene's germline CDR1 is SGHVS and CDR2 FQNEAQ. V shed 5 bases, J shed 4 bases, and the junction held 7 bases outside the gene matches. The CDR3 is 15 amino acids. CDR3 coding DNA: TGTGCCAGCAGCATACAGGGGGGACGGAATCAGCCCCAGCATTTT. Its protein product is CASSIQGGRNQPQHF.

A single count supports this clone. This rearrangement joins TRBV9 to TRBJ2-1; D is perhaps TRBD1 (6 bases). CDR1 is SGDLS and CDR2 is YYNGEE in the germline V gene. The CDR3 sequence is 12 residues long. V was cut by 0 bases and J by 8 bases, with 6 bases left in between. The CDR3 here is CASSVDRDEQFF. In DNA form, the CDR3 reads TGTGCCAGCAGCGTAGACAGGGATGAGCAGTTCTTC. The complete variable domain, with remaining parts taken from reference TRBV9 and TRBJ2-1, reads DSGVTQTPKHLITATGQRVTLRCSPRSGDLSVYWYQQSLDQGLQFLIQYYNGEERAKGNILERFSAQQFPDLHSELNLSSLELGDSALYFCASSVDRDEQFFGPGTRLTVL.

The gene calls are TRBV4-1 and TRBJ1-2, with TRBD1 matching 7 bases. Trimming at V came to 4 bases and at J to 2 bases, leaving 4 bases not matched to a gene. Germline V gene sequence: CDR1 MGHRA, CDR2 YSYEKL. This CDR3 is built from 14 residues. The CDR3 spells CASSRDRANYGYTF. In DNA form, the CDR3 reads TGCGCCAGCAGCCGGGACAGAGCCAACTATGGCTACACCTTC.

Here the CDR3 DNA reads TGTGGATGTGGCGGGAGAGGTGGCGGGGAGCTGTTTTTT. This translates into CGCGGRGGGELFF. The rearrangement uses TRBV28 and TRBJ2-2, with TRBD2 matching 7 bases. Per germline, CDR1 MDHEN and CDR2 SYDVKM. CDR3 length equals 13 residues.

V usage is TRBV10-3 and J usage is TRBJ2-5; D is perhaps TRBD2 (5 bases). CDR1 and CDR2 (germline): ENHRY, SYGVKD. The ends were cut back, 7 bases at V and 3 bases at J, with 12 bases in the middle. The CDR3 length is 13 residues. For the CDR3, the DNA is TGTGCCATCAAGGACTCTGATGAAGAGACCCAGTACTTC. It is translated as CAIKDSDEETQYF.

CDR3 amino acids: CASSRGGFDYGYTF. CDR3 DNA: TGTGCCAGCTCACGAGGGGGATTCGACTATGGCTACACCTTC. The chain employs TRBV18 and TRBJ1-2; D possibly corresponds to TRBD1 (6 bases). The V gene lost 4 bases and the J gene lost 3 bases, with 12 bases spanning the gap. There are 14 residues in the CDR3. The germline V gene encodes CDR1 KGHSH and CDR2 LQKENI.

The chain couples TRBV18 to TRBJ2-2, with TRBD1 matching 8 bases. Germline values: CDR1 KGHSH, CDR2 LQKENI. V lost 3 bases, J lost 5 bases, and 8 bases stayed unmatched. This CDR3 comprises 16 residues. The CDR3 spells CASSPDRAFATGELFF. In nucleotides, the CDR3 is TGTGCCAGCTCACCGGACAGGGCGTTCGCGACCGGGGAGCTGTTTTTT.

The V call is TRBV15, the J call TRBJ2-7, with TRBD2 identical over 8 bases. Germline V gene data show CDR1 as LNHNV and CDR2 as YYDKDF (reference sequence). Trimming cost V 1 base and J 2 bases; bases outside gene matches: 4. The CDR3 has 15 residues. CDR3 coding DNA: TGTGCCACCAGCAGAGGCGCTAGCGGGCCCTACGAGCAGTACTTC. Translated, it gives CATSRGASGPYEQYF.

J is TRBJ1-5 and V is TRBV19; TRBD1 matches at 8 bases. This CDR3 contains 14 residues. Losses at the gene ends were 7 bases for V and 4 bases for J; bases not matched to a gene: 6. CDR1 is LNHDA, CDR2 SQIVND, per germline (reference sequence). The CDR3 loop reads CASKKDRENQPQHF. The CDR3 DNA reads as TGTGCCAGTAAGAAGGACAGGGAGAATCAGCCCCAGCATTTT.

The gene calls are TRBV5-1 and TRBJ2-1; 9 bases align to TRBD1. The junction had 11 bases not matched to a gene; V was cut back by 6 bases and J by 7 bases. The CDR3 is 15 residues long. Germline V gene lookup returns CDR1 SGHRS and CDR2 YFSETQ. Here the CDR3 reads CASMGWDRVGNEQFF. The CDR3, as DNA: TGCGCCAGCATGGGTTGGGACAGGGTGGGGAATGAGCAGTTCTTC.